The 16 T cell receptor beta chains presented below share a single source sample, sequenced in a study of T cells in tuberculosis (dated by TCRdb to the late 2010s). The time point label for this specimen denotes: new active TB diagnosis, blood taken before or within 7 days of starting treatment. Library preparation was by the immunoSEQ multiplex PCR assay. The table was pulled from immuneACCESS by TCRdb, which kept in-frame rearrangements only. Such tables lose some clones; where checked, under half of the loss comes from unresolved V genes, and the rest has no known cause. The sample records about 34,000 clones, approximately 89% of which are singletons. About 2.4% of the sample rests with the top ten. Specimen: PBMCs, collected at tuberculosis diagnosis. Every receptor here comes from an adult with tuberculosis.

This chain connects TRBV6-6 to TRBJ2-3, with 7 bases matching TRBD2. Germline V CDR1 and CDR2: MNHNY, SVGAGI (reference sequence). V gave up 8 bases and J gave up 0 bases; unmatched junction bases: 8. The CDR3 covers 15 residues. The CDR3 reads CASALISGSTDTQYF. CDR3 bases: TGTGCCAGCGCACTTATTAGCGGGAGCACAGATACGCAGTATTTT.

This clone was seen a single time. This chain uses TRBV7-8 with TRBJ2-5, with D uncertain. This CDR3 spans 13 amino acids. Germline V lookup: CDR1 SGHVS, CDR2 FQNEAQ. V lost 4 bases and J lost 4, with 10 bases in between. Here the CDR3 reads CASSSGPGETQYF. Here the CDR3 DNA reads TGTGCCAGCAGCTCTGGTCCCGGAGAGACCCAGTACTTC.

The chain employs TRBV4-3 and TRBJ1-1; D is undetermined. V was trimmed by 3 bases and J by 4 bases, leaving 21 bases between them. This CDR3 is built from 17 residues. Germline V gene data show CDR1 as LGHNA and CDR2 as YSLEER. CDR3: CASSHHQYGVFRTEAFF. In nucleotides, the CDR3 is TGCGCCAGCAGCCACCACCAATACGGGGTTTTTCGCACTGAAGCTTTCTTT.

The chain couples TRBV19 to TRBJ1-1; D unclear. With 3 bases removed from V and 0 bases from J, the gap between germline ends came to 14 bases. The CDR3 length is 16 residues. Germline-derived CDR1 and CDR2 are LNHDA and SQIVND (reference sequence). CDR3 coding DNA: TGTGCCAGTAGTATTTGGGCAGGTGTCATGAACACTGAAGCTTTCTTT. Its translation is CASSIWAGVMNTEAFF.

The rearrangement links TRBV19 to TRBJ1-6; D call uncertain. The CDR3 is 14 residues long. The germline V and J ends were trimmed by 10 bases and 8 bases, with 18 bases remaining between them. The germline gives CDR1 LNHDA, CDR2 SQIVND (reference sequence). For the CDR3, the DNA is TGTGCCACCCGGGCGGGCCTCTTTGATTCACCCCTCCACTTT. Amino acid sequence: CATRAGLFDSPLHF. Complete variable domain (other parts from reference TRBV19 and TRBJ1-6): DGGITQSPKYLFRKEGQNVTLSCEQNLNHDAMYWYRQDPGQGLRLIYYSQIVNDFQKGDIAEGYSVSREKKESFPLTVTSAQKNPTAFYLCATRAGLFDSPLHFGNGTRLTVT.

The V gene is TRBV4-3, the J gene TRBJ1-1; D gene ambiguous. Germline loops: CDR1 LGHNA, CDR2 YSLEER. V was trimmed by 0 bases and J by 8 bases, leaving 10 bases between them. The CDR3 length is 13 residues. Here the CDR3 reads CASSQEAEAEAFF. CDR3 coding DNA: TGCGCCAGCAGCCAAGAGGCTGAGGCAGAAGCTTTCTTT.

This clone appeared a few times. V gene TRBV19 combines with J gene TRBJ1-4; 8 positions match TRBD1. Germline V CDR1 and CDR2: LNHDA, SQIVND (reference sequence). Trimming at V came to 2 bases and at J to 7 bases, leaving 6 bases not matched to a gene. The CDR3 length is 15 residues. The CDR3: CASSISGGAGEKLFF. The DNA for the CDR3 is TGTGCCAGTAGTATATCAGGGGGCGCCGGTGAAAAACTGTTTTTT.

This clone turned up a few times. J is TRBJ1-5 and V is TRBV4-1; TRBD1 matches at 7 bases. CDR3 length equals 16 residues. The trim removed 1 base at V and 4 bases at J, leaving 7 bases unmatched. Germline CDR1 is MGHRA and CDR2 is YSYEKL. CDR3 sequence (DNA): TGCGCCAGCAGCCAAGGGGACTTGACAGGGAATCAGCCCCAGCATTTT. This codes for CASSQGDLTGNQPQHF.

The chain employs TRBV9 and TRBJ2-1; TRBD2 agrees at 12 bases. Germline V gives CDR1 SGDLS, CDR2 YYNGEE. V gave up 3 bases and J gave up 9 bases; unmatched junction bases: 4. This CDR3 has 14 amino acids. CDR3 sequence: CASSASGGAVEQFF. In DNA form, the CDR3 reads TGTGCCAGCAGCGCTAGCGGGGGGGCCGTTGAGCAGTTCTTC.

In DNA form, the CDR3 reads TGCAGCGTACTGACAGGGGTCATGAACACTGAAGCTTTCTTT. Residues: CSVLTGVMNTEAFF. The V and J genes are TRBV29-1 and TRBJ1-1, with TRBD1 matching over 8 bases. Germline lookup yields CDR1 SQVTM and CDR2 ANQGSEA. CDR3 length equals 14 residues. After removal of 6 bases from V and 0 bases from J, the junction contained 6 bases not matched to a gene.

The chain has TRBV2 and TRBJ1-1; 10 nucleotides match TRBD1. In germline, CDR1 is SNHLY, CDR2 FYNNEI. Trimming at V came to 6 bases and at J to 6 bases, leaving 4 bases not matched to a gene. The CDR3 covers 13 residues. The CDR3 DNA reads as TGTGCCAGCAGGAGACAGGGGGCGGCTGAAGCTTTCTTT. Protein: CASRRQGAAEAFF. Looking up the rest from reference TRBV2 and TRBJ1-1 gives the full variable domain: EPEVTQTPSHQVTQMGQEVILRCVPISNHLYFYWYRQILGQKVEFLVSFYNNEISEKSEIFDDQFSVERPDGSNFTLKIRSTKLEDSAMYFCASRRQGAAEAFFGQGTRLTVV.

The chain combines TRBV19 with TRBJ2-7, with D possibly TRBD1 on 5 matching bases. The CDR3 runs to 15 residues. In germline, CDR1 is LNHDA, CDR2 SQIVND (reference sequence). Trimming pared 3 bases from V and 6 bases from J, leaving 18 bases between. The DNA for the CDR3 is TGTGCCAGTAGTATGGGGCAGGGCAACACAGGCGAGCAGTACTTC. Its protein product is CASSMGQGNTGEQYF.

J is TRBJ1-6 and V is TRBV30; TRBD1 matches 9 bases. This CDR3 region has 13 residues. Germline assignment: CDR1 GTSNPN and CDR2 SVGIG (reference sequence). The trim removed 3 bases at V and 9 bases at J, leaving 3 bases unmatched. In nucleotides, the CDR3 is TGTGCCTGGAGCGGGACAGGGAGTTCACCCCTCCACTTT. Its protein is CAWSGTGSSPLHF.

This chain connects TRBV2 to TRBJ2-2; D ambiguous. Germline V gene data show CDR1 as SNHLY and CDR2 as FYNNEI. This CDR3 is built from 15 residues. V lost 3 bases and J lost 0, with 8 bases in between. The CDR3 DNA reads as TGTGCCAGCAGTGAGCGGAATACGAACACCGGGGAGCTGTTTTTT. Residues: CASSERNTNTGELFF.

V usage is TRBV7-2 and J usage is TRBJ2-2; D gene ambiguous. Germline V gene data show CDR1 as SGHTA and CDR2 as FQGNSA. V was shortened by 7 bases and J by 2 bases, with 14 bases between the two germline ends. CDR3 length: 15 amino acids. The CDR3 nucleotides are TGTGCCAGCATCCCCATAGTGACTAACACCGGGGAGCTGTTTTTT. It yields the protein CASIPIVTNTGELFF.

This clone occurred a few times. The CDR3 sequence is CASSQERLPSGGRTDTQYF. The CDR3 DNA reads as TGTGCCAGCAGCCAAGAGAGACTGCCTAGCGGGGGGCGCACAGATACGCAGTATTTT. The chain is built from TRBV4-2 and TRBJ2-3, with 11 nucleotides matching TRBD2. CDR1 and CDR2 (germline): LGHNA, YNFKEQ. Germline trimming cut 0 bases from V and 1 base from J; bases unmatched to any gene: 9. This CDR3 region has 19 residues.